This TCR beta chain was sequenced during a study of cytotoxic CD8 clonotypes in ibrutinib-treated CLL. About the study: Patient counts were about 12 relapsed/refractory, 15 treatment-naive and about 17 IGHV unmutated.

TCR beta libraries used around 2 micrograms of genomic DNA from cryopreserved PBMCs. Clones were read by immunoSEQ multiplex PCR, and TCRdb kept only the in-frame ones, dropping some. The repertoire holds about 270,000 clones, with more than 70% as singletons. Points from the study as a whole: Sustained-remission and progressing patients had different sampling times.

A remark on this clone: Its matching antigen is unknown.

The sequenced sample was PBMCs, obtained at disease progression, from a patient treated with ibrutinib. This receptor was identified in a human donor with chronic lymphocytic leukemia.

CDR3: CASSSTIGRPGGGYTF. CDR3 bases: TGTGCCAGCAGTAGCACCATCGGGAGGCCAGGAGGCGGCTACACCTTC. The chain is built from TRBV2 and TRBJ1-2; D gene ambiguous. This CDR3 region has 16 residues. Per germline, CDR1 SNHLY and CDR2 FYNNEI. V gave up 5 bases and J gave up 8 bases, with 24 bases separating them.